This T cell receptor beta chain comes out of a study of Ad26.COV2.S vaccination and SARS-CoV-2 variants. Some clones are missing from TCRdb's copy, which holds only in-frame ones; the method was immunoSEQ multiplex PCR. The sample has 350,000 to 450,000 clones; about 85% are singletons. Documented treatment: around 19 received Ad26.COV2.S at low or high dose, single or two shots; about 5 received placebo; per-sample allocation not given. Following the first vaccine or placebo injection, samples were taken on day 63. Remarks on this clone: Its target is unknown.

With 7 bases removed from V and 7 bases from J, the gap between germline ends came to 23 bases. Germline V lookup: CDR1 LNHDA, CDR2 SQIVND (reference sequence). CDR3 size: 16 residues. Regarding the study as a whole: Recipients of either vaccine or placebo displayed similar breadth of non-spike TCRs.

V is TRBV19 and J is TRBJ1-5, with D maybe TRBD1 (6 bases). The material sequenced was peripheral blood, taken in a trial of Ad26.COV2.S vaccine versus placebo. The sequence was obtained from a person between 18 and 60 years old who received the Ad26.COV2.S COVID-19 vaccine or a placebo. As DNA, the CDR3 is TGTGCCAGTAACCAACCTCGGGACCCGGGGGGCCAGCCCCAGCATTTT. This sequence encodes CASNQPRDPGGQPQHF.